The clone carrying this T cell receptor beta chain was seen many times. This sample is part of a study of human T cells and chemical hapten exposure. TCRdb called the RACE reads again in MiXCR, with one record for every CDR3 protein. Of approximately 91,000 distinct CDR3 sequences detected, 11% appear once; the ten largest clones hold around 1.4%. Time point described: patch test 2, 6 weeks after DPC sensitization. Treatment given: therapeutic diphenylcyclopropenone sensitization with weekly scalp DPC. This CDR3 comprises 14 residues. V was cut by 6 bases and J by 1 base, with 15 bases left in between. The germline V gene has CDR1 SQVTM and CDR2 ANQGSEA.

The receptor's source is a man aged 18-30 years with alopecia areata. Some clones in this sample may be carry-over from other donors' samples. The rearrangement links TRBV29-1 to TRBJ1-2, with a weak D call TRBD1 (6 bases). The sequencing used whole blood, collected in connection with sensitization to the hapten diphenylcyclopropenone (DPC). This CDR3 reads CSVPDRRNNYGYTF. The DNA of the CDR3 is TGCAGCGTCCCGGACAGAAGGAATAACTATGGCTACACCTTC.